This T cell receptor (beta chain) was captured by sequencing in a study of blood T cell repertoires in COVID-19. Study-wide context: Italy, Spain and the United States were the sources of the convalescent and acute COVID-19 samples. The cDNA or gDNA used as material had been derived from T cells, B-cell-depleted T cells, or PBMCs.

The V gene's germline CDR1 is MGHRA and CDR2 YSYEKL. This CDR3 spans 15 amino acids. The V end was cut by 4 bases, the J end by 6 bases, with 18 bases between. In the authors' methods: Reference gene primer amplification gave nucleated cell count estimates. Here immunoSEQ multiplex PCR was the method, and the copy in TCRdb shows in-frame clones only, minus some. Clone size and V and J calls were adopted from that table, with D and trimming inferred from the DNA. This sample has 250,000 or so clones, with approximately 89% found just once. V gene TRBV4-1 combines with J gene TRBJ1-1; maybe TRBD1 (5 bases). The TCR originated in a woman aged 40 to 55 who had recovered from COVID-19. The sequenced material came from peripheral blood. CDR3 in amino acids: CASSPAGGGFPEAFF. CDR3 coding DNA: TGCGCCAGCAGCCCCGCGGGGGGAGGCTTCCCTGAAGCTTTCTTT.